Following are 22 T cell receptor beta chains from one sample sequenced in a study of identical twins (dated by TCRdb to 2016 to 2017). Libraries were prepared through 5' RACE. The reads were generated on an Illumina HiSeq 2000. TCRdb passed the public sequencing reads through fastp at Q25 and MiXCR, retaining productive beta sequences. Records with the same CDR3 protein are collapsed into one entry carrying the most frequent genes and DNA. For this sample the table gives 550,000 to 700,000 distinct CDR3 sequences, of which less than 25% were detected only once. Approximately 4.3% of the sample is in the top ten clones. This same sample was also taken into another study, of T cells expressing NK-cell markers.

Sequenced material: PBMCs. The receptors here all came from a woman aged 18-30 years in good health.

This clonotype was detected only a few times. V is TRBV29-1 and J is TRBJ2-7; possible D gene TRBD2, 7 bases. This CDR3 region has 13 residues. Trimming took off 5 bases at V and 2 bases at J, with 13 bases between the two ends. The germline CDR1 and CDR2 sequences are SQVTM and ANQGSEA. The CDR3 nucleotides are TGCAGCGTTACTACGCGGGGGCCCTACGAGCAGTACTTC. It codes for CSVTTRGPYEQYF.

Many counts were recorded for this clonotype. The genes are TRBV7-9 and TRBJ1-5; 7 nucleotides line up with TRBD1. The CDR3 is made up of 16 amino acids. The V segment lost 3 bases and the J segment 2 bases; nucleotides outside the gene matches: 7. CDR1 and CDR2 from the germline V gene are SEHNR and FQNEAQ (reference sequence). The CDR3 is CASSLKGGNGNQPQHF. The CDR3 DNA is TGTGCCAGCAGCTTGAAAGGGGGCAATGGCAATCAGCCCCAGCATTTT.

The chain has TRBV18 and TRBJ2-5; D gene unclear. The CDR3 consists of 13 residues. The V end was cut by 2 bases, the J end by 2 bases, with 6 bases between. In germline, CDR1 is KGHSH, CDR2 LQKENI. The CDR3 bases are TGTGCCAGCTCACCATTACGACAAGAGACCCAGTACTTC. Translating gives CASSPLRQETQYF.

J is TRBJ1-1 and V is TRBV10-3; a weak D match, TRBD1 (5 bases). The CDR3 covers 15 residues. The germline V and J ends were trimmed by 0 bases and 0 bases, with 8 bases remaining between them. Germline assignment: CDR1 ENHRY and CDR2 SYGVKD. The CDR3 DNA follows: TGTGCCATCAGTGAGTCATGGGGCATGAACACTGAAGCTTTCTTT. It is translated as CAISESWGMNTEAFF.

J is TRBJ2-1 and V is TRBV10-2; 13 nucleotides line up with TRBD2. The CDR3 is 14 amino acids. Looked up from germline, CDR1 is WSHSY and CDR2 is SAAADI. V shed 3 bases, J shed 9 bases, and the junction held 2 bases outside the gene matches. The CDR3 nucleotides read TGCGCCAGCAGTGATGGACTAGCGGGAGCTGAGCAGTTCTTC. Translated, it gives CASSDGLAGAEQFF.

This chain connects TRBV23-1 to TRBJ2-1; possibly TRBD1 for D (6 bases). TRBV23-1 counts as an open reading frame of uncertain function. The CDR3 loop spans 17 amino acids. Trimming cost V 4 bases and J 2 bases, with 18 bases left between them. The CDR3 DNA sequence: TGCGCCAGCAGTCGCTGGACGGGACACCTCCCCTACAATGAGCAGTTCTTC. Its protein product is CASSRWTGHLPYNEQFF.

This clonotype was recorded a few times. For the CDR3, the DNA is TGTGCCAGCAGCTTAAGGGGGGACAGCGCCTACAATGAGCAGTTCTTC. This translates into CASSLRGDSAYNEQFF. V gene TRBV7-8 combines with J gene TRBJ2-1; a weak D match, TRBD1 (7 bases). The CDR3 covers 16 residues. Germline CDR1 SGHVS, CDR2 FQNEAQ. Trimming left V 2 bases short and J 2 bases short, with 13 bases between.

This clonotype was seen repeatedly, ten times or more. The chain couples TRBV20-1 to TRBJ1-2; tentatively, D is TRBD1 (5 bases). V was cut by 5 bases and J by 4 bases, with 8 bases left in between. The germline V gene has CDR1 DFQATT and CDR2 SNEGSKA (reference sequence). This CDR3 is 11 amino acids long. CDR3 region: CSARQLYGYTF. CDR3 nucleotide sequence: TGCAGTGCTCGACAGCTCTATGGCTACACCTTC.

This clonotype was counted only a few times. The chain has TRBV2 and TRBJ1-2, with a tentative D call TRBD1 (5 bases). In germline, CDR1 is SNHLY, CDR2 FYNNEI. The germline V and J ends were trimmed by 6 bases and 5 bases, with 22 bases remaining between them. This CDR3 is built from 16 residues. In DNA, the CDR3 is TGTGCCAGCAGGGAGTCGGTCTGGGGCAGTGGGTATGGCTACACCTTC. Translated, it gives CASRESVWGSGYGYTF. Full variable domain (outside the CDR3, taken from reference TRBV2 and TRBJ1-2): EPEVTQTPSHQVTQMGQEVILRCVPISNHLYFYWYRQILGQKVEFLVSFYNNEISEKSEIFDDQFSVERPDGSNFTLKIRSTKLEDSAMYFCASRESVWGSGYGYTFGSGTRLTVV.

This chain joins TRBV18 and TRBJ2-3; possibly TRBD2 for D (5 bases). V gave up 3 bases and J gave up 1 base, with 8 bases separating them. Germline CDR1 and CDR2: KGHSH and LQKENI. CDR3 size: 14 residues. The CDR3, as DNA: TGTGCCAGCTCACCCATTAGCGGCACAGATACGCAGTATTTT. Its translation: CASSPISGTDTQYF.

This rearrangement joins TRBV7-7 to TRBJ2-1; D is perhaps TRBD1 (5 bases). The ends were cut back, 2 bases at V and 4 bases at J, with 12 bases in the middle. Per germline, CDR1 SSHAT and CDR2 FNYEAQ (reference sequence). CDR3 size: 15 residues. CDR3 loop: CASSLTYDRYNEQFF. CDR3 in DNA: TGTGCCAGCAGCTTAACTTACGACAGATACAATGAGCAGTTCTTC.

V usage is TRBV7-9 and J usage is TRBJ2-7; 9 bases agree with TRBD2. V lost 3 bases and J lost 2; bases outside the gene matches: 5. Germline V lookup: CDR1 SEHNR, CDR2 FQNEAQ (reference sequence). The length of the CDR3 is 15 residues. CDR3 sequence reads: CASSFTSGSAYEQYF. The CDR3 DNA reads as TGTGCCAGCAGCTTTACTAGCGGGTCGGCCTACGAGCAGTACTTC.

This clonotype was seen only a few times. The chain joins TRBV7-2 to TRBJ2-7; 12 nucleotides match TRBD2. V shed 6 bases and J 6 bases; nucleotides not matched to a gene: 12. CDR3 length equals 16 residues. The germline CDR1 and CDR2 sequences are SGHTA and FQGNSA. Written as DNA, the CDR3 is TGTGCCAGCAGGATGACTAGCGGGAGTTTAAGTCGCGAGCAGTACTTC. As protein: CASRMTSGSLSREQYF.

V is TRBV29-1 and J is TRBJ1-2, with D unresolved. The CDR3 totals 12 residues. V was pared by 4 bases and J by 6 bases, with 12 bases between. CDR1 is SQVTM, CDR2 ANQGSEA, per germline. CDR3 amino acids: CSVGIRQDGYTF. The CDR3 DNA is TGCAGCGTTGGTATCCGGCAGGATGGCTACACCTTC.

The chain combines TRBV6-5 with TRBJ1-6; TRBD1 agrees at 8 bases. Germline V CDR1 and CDR2: MNHEY, SVGAGI. This CDR3 region has 16 residues. V was clipped by 4 bases and J by 10 bases; unmatched bases: 12. The CDR3 DNA reads TGTGCCAGCAGTTTGCTGGCAGGGGGCGTTTTGTCACCCCTCCACTTT. Translated, it gives CASSLLAGGVLSPLHF.

The chain combines TRBV7-9 with TRBJ2-4; 7 nucleotides agree with TRBD1. Germline V gives CDR1 SEHNR, CDR2 FQNEAQ (reference sequence). Trimming took 5 bases from V and 7 from J; bases not matched to a gene: 5. The length of the CDR3 is 13 residues. The CDR3 spells CASSQTGYNIQYF. DNA of the CDR3: TGTGCCAGCAGCCAGACAGGGTATAACATTCAGTACTTC.

The chain has TRBV20-1 and TRBJ2-7, with D tentatively TRBD2 (7 bases). V gave up 3 bases and J gave up 6 bases, with 18 bases separating them. Germline CDR1 is DFQATT and CDR2 is SNEGSKA (reference sequence). The CDR3 has 14 amino acids. The CDR3 protein is CSASRAGAGSEQYF. For the CDR3, the DNA is TGCAGTGCTAGTCGTGCGGGGGCGGGATCCGAGCAGTACTTC.

This clonotype was counted at least ten times. The rearrangement uses TRBV20-1 and TRBJ1-1; D is unclear. V lost 0 bases, J lost 4 bases, and 18 bases lay in between. This CDR3 is built from 16 residues. Germline V lookup: CDR1 DFQATT, CDR2 SNEGSKA (reference sequence). CDR3 sequence (DNA): TGCAGTGCTAGAGATCCTTTGACAATGGCTAGCACTGAAGCTTTCTTT. Its translation: CSARDPLTMASTEAFF.

V usage is TRBV7-2 and J usage is TRBJ2-7, with D tentatively TRBD1 (5 bases). Trimming removed 4 bases at V and 3 bases at J, with 13 bases between. Germline CDR1 and CDR2: SGHTA and FQGNSA. CDR3 length equals 14 residues. The CDR3 region is CASSSAGALYEQYF. The CDR3 nucleotides are TGTGCCAGCAGCTCAGCTGGGGCCCTCTACGAGCAGTACTTC. The full variable domain, completed using reference TRBV7-2 and TRBJ2-7, is GAGVSQSPSNKVTEKGKDVELRCDPISGHTALYWYRQSLGQGLEFLIYFQGNSAPDKSGLPSDRFSAERTGGSVSTLTIQRTQQEDSAVYLCASSSAGALYEQYFGPGTRLTVT.

CDR3: CASSSGSKSPGLASYEQYF. The CDR3 coding sequence is TGTGCCAGCAGCTCCGGCTCCAAATCACCGGGACTAGCATCCTACGAGCAGTACTTC. V and J are TRBV11-2 and TRBJ2-7, with 9 bases fitting TRBD2. The CDR3 totals 19 residues. Germline V gene data show CDR1 as SGHAT and CDR2 as FQNNGV. V was pared by 4 bases and J by 1 base, with 17 bases of the junction left unmatched. Full variable domain (rest looked up from reference TRBV11-2 and TRBJ2-7): EAGVAQSPRYKIIEKRQSVAFWCNPISGHATLYWYQQILGQGPKLLIQFQNNGVVDDSQLPKDRFSAERLKGVDSTLKIQPAKLEDSAVYLCASSSGSKSPGLASYEQYFGPGTRLTVT.

This clonotype was seen more than once but under ten times. The chain employs TRBV7-2 and TRBJ2-3; D remains ambiguous. This CDR3 region has 15 residues. V was clipped by 3 bases and J by 4 bases, with 14 bases between them. The germline gives CDR1 SGHTA, CDR2 FQGNSA. CDR3 sequence reads: CASSLSLPTADTQYF. In nucleotides, the CDR3 is TGTGCCAGCAGCTTGTCCCTGCCGACTGCAGATACGCAGTATTTT.

The chain has TRBV7-2 and TRBJ2-1; tentatively, D is TRBD1 or TRBD2 (6 bases each). V gave up 4 bases and J gave up 4 bases, with 14 bases separating them. The CDR3 loop spans 15 amino acids. Germline loops: CDR1 SGHTA, CDR2 FQGNSA. The CDR3: CASSWQGGLYNEQFF. CDR3 DNA: TGTGCCAGCAGCTGGCAAGGGGGGCTGTACAATGAGCAGTTCTTC.